This T cell receptor (beta chain) was sequenced during a study of blood T cell repertoires in COVID-19. In the study overall: Samples of COVID-19 (acute and convalescent) were obtained from the United States, Italy and Spain. In each case, the material was cDNA or gDNA derived from T cells, B-cell-depleted T cells, or PBMCs.

The CDR3 is 15 residues long. V shed 3 bases and J shed 0 bases, with 10 bases lying between them. Germline lookup yields CDR1 SGHRS and CDR2 YFSETQ. Worth noting for this clone: Other DNA sequences from this sample encode an identical CDR3 as well.

In the authors' methods: By means of reference gene primer amplification, nucleated cell counts were estimated. Assay: immunoSEQ multiplex PCR; the TCRdb copy retains only in-frame clones and omits some. D and trimming were read from the DNA, whereas the V and J calls and clone size are those reported in that table. The sample shows 84,000 or so clones, 85% to 95% of them seen only once. The specimen sequenced was peripheral blood. The sequence derives from an older woman with active COVID-19. The chain uses TRBV5-1 and TRBJ2-1; the D gene is possibly TRBD1 (5 bases). The CDR3 sequence is CASSSQGSSYNEQFF. The CDR3 region has the DNA TGCGCCAGCAGCTCGCAGGGCAGCTCCTACAATGAGCAGTTCTTC.